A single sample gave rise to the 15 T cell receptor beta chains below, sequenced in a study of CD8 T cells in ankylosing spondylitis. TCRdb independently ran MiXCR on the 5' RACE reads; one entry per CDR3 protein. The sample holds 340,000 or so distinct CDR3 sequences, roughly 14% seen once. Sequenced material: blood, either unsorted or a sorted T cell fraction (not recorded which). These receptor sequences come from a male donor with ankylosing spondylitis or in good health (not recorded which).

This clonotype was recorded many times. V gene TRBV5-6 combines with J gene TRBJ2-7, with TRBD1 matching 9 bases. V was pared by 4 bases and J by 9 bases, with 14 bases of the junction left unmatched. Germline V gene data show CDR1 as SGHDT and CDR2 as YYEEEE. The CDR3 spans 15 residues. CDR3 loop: CASSTLRDRAARQYF. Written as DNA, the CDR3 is TGTGCCAGCAGCACACTCCGGGACAGGGCTGCAAGGCAGTACTTC.

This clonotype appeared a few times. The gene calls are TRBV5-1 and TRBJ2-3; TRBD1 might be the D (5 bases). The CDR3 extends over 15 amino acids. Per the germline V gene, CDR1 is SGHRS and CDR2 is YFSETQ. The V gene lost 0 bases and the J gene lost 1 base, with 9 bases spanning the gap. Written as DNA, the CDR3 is TGCGCCAGCAGCTTGGAGGACAAAGGCACAGATACGCAGTATTTT. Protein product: CASSLEDKGTDTQYF. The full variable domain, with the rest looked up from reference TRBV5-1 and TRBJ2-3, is KAGVTQTPRYLIKTRGQQVTLSCSPISGHRSVSWYQQTPGQGLQFLFEYFSETQRNKGNFPGRFSGRQFSNSRSEMNVSTLELGDSALYLCASSLEDKGTDTQYFGPGTRLTVL.

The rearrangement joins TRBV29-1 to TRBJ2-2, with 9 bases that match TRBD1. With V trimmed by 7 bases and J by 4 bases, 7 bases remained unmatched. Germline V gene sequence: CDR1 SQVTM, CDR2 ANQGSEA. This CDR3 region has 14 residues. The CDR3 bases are TGCAGCGCGGGGGGACAGGGCGGCACCGGGGAGCTGTTTTTT. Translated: CSAGGQGGTGELFF.

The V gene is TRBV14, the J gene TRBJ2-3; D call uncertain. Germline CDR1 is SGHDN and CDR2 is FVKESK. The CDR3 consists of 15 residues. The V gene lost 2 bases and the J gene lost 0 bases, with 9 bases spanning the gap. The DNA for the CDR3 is TGTGCCAGCAGCCAAACACCCACTAGCACAGATACGCAGTATTTT. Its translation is CASSQTPTSTDTQYF.

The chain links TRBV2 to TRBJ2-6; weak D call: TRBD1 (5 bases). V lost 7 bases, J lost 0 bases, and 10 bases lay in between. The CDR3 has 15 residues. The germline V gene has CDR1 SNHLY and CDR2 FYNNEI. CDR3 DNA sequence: TGTGCCAGCAAAGGGGCCCCCTCTGGGGCCAACGTCCTGACTTTC. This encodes CASKGAPSGANVLTF.

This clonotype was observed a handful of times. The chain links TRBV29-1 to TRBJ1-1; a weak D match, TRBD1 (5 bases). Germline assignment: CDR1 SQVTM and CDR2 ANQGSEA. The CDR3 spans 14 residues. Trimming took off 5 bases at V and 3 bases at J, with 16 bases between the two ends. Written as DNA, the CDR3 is TGCAGCGTTTCGACAGTGATACGGGACACTGAAGCTTTCTTT. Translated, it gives CSVSTVIRDTEAFF.

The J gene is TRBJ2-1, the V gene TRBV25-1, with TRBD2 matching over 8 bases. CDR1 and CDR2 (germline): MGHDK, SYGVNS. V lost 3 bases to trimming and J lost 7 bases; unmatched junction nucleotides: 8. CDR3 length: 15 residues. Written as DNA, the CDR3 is TGTGCCAGCAGTGACGGCGCGGGAGGTCGGAATGAGCAGTTCTTC. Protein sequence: CASSDGAGGRNEQFF.

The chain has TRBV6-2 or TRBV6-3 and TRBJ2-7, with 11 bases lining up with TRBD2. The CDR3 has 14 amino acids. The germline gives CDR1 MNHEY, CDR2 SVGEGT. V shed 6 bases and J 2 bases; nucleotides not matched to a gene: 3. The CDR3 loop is CASRGLAEPYEQYF. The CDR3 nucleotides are TGTGCCAGCAGGGGACTAGCGGAACCCTACGAGCAGTACTTC.

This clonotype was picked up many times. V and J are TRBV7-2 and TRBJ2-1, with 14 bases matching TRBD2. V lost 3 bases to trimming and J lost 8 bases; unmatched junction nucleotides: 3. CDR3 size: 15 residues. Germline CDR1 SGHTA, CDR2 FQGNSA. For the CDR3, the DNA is TGTGCCAGCAGCTTTCTGGGACTAGCGGGAGATGAGCAGTTCTTC. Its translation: CASSFLGLAGDEQFF.

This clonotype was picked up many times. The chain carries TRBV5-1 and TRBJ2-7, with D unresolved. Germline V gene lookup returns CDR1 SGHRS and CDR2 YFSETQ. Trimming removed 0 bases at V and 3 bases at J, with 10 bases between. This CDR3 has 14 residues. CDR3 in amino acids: CASSLEGSVYEQYF. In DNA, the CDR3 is TGCGCCAGCAGCTTGGAAGGATCTGTCTACGAGCAGTACTTC. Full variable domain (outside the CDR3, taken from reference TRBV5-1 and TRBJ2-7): KAGVTQTPRYLIKTRGQQVTLSCSPISGHRSVSWYQQTPGQGLQFLFEYFSETQRNKGNFPGRFSGRQFSNSRSEMNVSTLELGDSALYLCASSLEGSVYEQYFGPGTRLTVT.

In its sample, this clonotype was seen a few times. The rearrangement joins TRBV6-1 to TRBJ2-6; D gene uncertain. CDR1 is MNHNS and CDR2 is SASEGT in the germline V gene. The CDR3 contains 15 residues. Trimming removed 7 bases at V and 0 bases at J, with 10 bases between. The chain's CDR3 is CASTPYRSGANVLTF. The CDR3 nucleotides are TGTGCCAGCACACCCTACCGCTCTGGGGCCAACGTCCTGACTTTC.

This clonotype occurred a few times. The CDR3 reads CSARGSPGGPGGETQYF. The CDR3 coding sequence is TGCAGTGCTAGAGGATCCCCGGGGGGCCCGGGGGGGGAGACCCAGTACTTC. The rearrangement uses TRBV20-1 and TRBJ2-5, with 8 bases lining up with TRBD2. This CDR3 has 17 residues. Germline V CDR1 and CDR2: DFQATT, SNEGSKA (reference sequence). J was trimmed by 5 bases and V by 1 base; bases with no gene match: 15.

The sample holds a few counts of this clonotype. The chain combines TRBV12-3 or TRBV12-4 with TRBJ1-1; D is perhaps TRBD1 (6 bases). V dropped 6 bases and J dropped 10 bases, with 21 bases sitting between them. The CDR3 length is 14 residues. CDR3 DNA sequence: TGTGCCAGCAGCCCCACAGGGAATACAATGGGAGCTTTCTTT. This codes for CASSPTGNTMGAFF.

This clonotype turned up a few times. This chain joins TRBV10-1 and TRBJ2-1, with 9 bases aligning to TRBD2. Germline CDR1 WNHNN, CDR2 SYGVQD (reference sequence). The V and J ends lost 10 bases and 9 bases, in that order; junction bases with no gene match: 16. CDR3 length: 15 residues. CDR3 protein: CATHPDSGGPGEQFF. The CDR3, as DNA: TGCGCCACACACCCAGACAGCGGGGGGCCCGGTGAGCAGTTCTTC.

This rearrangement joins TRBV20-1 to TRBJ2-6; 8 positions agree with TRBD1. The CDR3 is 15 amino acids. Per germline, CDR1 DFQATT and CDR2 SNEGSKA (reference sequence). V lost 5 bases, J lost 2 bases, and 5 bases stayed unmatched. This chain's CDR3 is CSARATGAGANVLTF. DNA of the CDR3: TGCAGTGCTCGGGCGACAGGGGCTGGGGCCAACGTCCTGACTTTC.